Below, 32 T cell receptor beta chains from the same sample are listed, as sequenced in a study of T-cell memory formation after mild COVID-19. TCRdb independently ran MiXCR on the 5' RACE reads; one entry per CDR3 protein. Of about 130,000 distinct CDR3 sequences in the sample, about 23% were seen once. The source material was PBMCs or a T cell subset sorted from them (not recorded which). The source of these receptors is an adult woman who had mild COVID-19 (a few samples of this study predate the infection). Cell type and time point are not known.

V and J are TRBV6-6 and TRBJ2-5; no clear D. The V gene's germline CDR1 is MNHNY and CDR2 SVGAGI (reference sequence). This CDR3 spans 15 amino acids. Deletions cut 2 bases from V and 1 base from J, with 11 bases between. The CDR3 protein is CASSYKGGTQETQYF. CDR3 nucleotides: TGTGCCAGCAGTTACAAGGGCGGTACCCAAGAGACCCAGTACTTC.

Only a few counts were recorded for this clonotype. Here the CDR3 reads CASSQPGDNYGYTF. CDR3 nucleotide sequence: TGCGCCAGCAGCCAACCAGGTGATAACTATGGCTACACCTTC. The chain links TRBV4-1 to TRBJ1-2, with D unclear. This CDR3 is built from 14 residues. Germline CDR1 reads MGHRA; CDR2 reads YSYEKL. The V and J ends lost 2 bases and 1 base respectively, with 8 bases between them.

This clonotype has only a few counts. This chain links TRBV14 with TRBJ2-5, with 8 bases that match TRBD1. CDR1 is SGHDN, CDR2 FVKESK, per germline. Germline trimming cut 3 bases from V and 5 bases from J; bases unmatched to any gene: 17. This CDR3 region has 18 residues. The CDR3 nucleotides are TGTGCCAGCAGCCACCCAAACTCTTACGACAGGGGTTGGGAGACCCAGTACTTC. Translated: CASSHPNSYDRGWETQYF.

This clonotype was picked up a small number of times. The chain combines TRBV5-1 with TRBJ2-5; 11 bases are shared with TRBD2. The CDR3 spans 18 residues. V gave up 3 bases and J gave up 4 bases; unmatched junction bases: 14. From germline, CDR1 is SGHRS and CDR2 YFSETQ. In DNA form, the CDR3 reads TGCGCCAGCAGCTATCCGGGACTAGCGGAGCCAACCCCAGAGACCCAGTACTTC. Its protein is CASSYPGLAEPTPETQYF.

This clonotype was seen more than once but under ten times. The chain employs TRBV12-3 or TRBV12-4 and TRBJ1-5; D not resolved. This CDR3 is 15 amino acids long. Trimming left V 4 bases short and J 7 bases short, with 17 bases between. The CDR3 is CASSSPGIPRQPQHF. In DNA form, the CDR3 reads TGTGCCAGCAGTTCGCCCGGTATCCCTCGGCAGCCCCAGCATTTT.

V and J are TRBV5-1 and TRBJ2-1; D not certain. The CDR3 has 17 amino acids. CDR1 SGHRS and CDR2 YFSETQ come from the germline V gene. Trimming took off 0 bases at V and 2 bases at J, with 15 bases between the two ends. CDR3 region: CASSLAVSDVTYNEQFF. For the CDR3, the DNA is TGCGCCAGCAGCTTGGCCGTGAGCGATGTGACCTACAATGAGCAGTTCTTC.

This clonotype has only a few counts. The J gene is TRBJ2-1, the V gene TRBV29-1, with D perhaps TRBD1 (6 bases). The CDR3 is 12 residues long. Germline assignment: CDR1 SQVTM and CDR2 ANQGSEA. V was pared by 4 bases and J by 9 bases, with 13 bases between. The CDR3 nucleotides read TGCAGCGTTGTATTGGAAGGGGGTGAGCAGTTCTTC. This sequence encodes CSVVLEGGEQFF.

This clonotype was seen more than once but under ten times. V is TRBV10-3 and J is TRBJ1-1, with 10 bases aligning to TRBD1. V lost 6 bases and J lost 3; bases outside the gene matches: 4. Germline V gene lookup returns CDR1 ENHRY and CDR2 SYGVKD. The CDR3 is 14 amino acids. CDR3: CAIRPGQGYTEAFF. The CDR3 coding sequence is TGTGCCATCAGGCCGGGACAGGGGTACACTGAAGCTTTCTTT.

The gene calls are TRBV30 and TRBJ2-1; 12 bases fit TRBD1. CDR1 and CDR2 from the germline V gene are GTSNPN and SVGIG (reference sequence). The ends lost 4 bases at V and 12 bases at J; junction bases unmatched: 10. This CDR3 is built from 14 residues. This chain's CDR3 is CAWKGTGGTSRQFF. The CDR3 DNA sequence: TGTGCCTGGAAGGGGACAGGGGGCACCTCACGGCAGTTCTTC.

The rearrangement uses TRBV30 and TRBJ2-7; weak D call: TRBD2 (6 bases). The ends were cut back, 1 base at V and 5 bases at J, with 6 bases in the middle. CDR3 length: 11 residues. CDR1 is GTSNPN and CDR2 is SVGIG in the germline V gene (reference sequence). CDR3 DNA sequence: TGTGCCTGGAGTGGCGGGAACGAGCAGTACTTC. Protein sequence: CAWSGGNEQYF.

This clonotype was recorded a few times. The V call is TRBV4-1, the J call TRBJ2-1, with D tentatively TRBD2 (6 bases). Germline lookup yields CDR1 MGHRA and CDR2 YSYEKL. Between the trimmed V and J ends, which lost 3 bases and 2 bases, there was a span of 14 bases. CDR3 length: 16 residues. The CDR3 coding sequence is TGCGCCAGCAGCCAGGCCACGGGGGTAACCTACAATGAGCAGTTCTTC. As protein: CASSQATGVTYNEQFF.

In this sample, this clonotype turned up a few times. The V and J genes are TRBV6-2 or TRBV6-3 and TRBJ1-2; the match to TRBD1 covers 8 bases. CDR3 length: 17 residues. CDR1 MNHEY and CDR2 SVGEGT come from the germline V gene. The junction had 9 bases not matched to a gene; V was cut back by 0 bases and J by 3 bases. CDR3 sequence reads: CASSYSIEAGGDYGYTF. CDR3 bases: TGTGCCAGCAGTTACTCGATTGAGGCAGGGGGCGACTATGGCTACACCTTC.

The V call is TRBV18, the J call TRBJ2-3, with 10 bases aligning to TRBD1. V gave up 5 bases and J gave up 4 bases; unmatched junction bases: 12. Germline values: CDR1 KGHSH, CDR2 LQKENI. The CDR3 has 17 amino acids. The CDR3 protein is CASSGRDRGVPPDTQYF. DNA of the CDR3: TGTGCCAGCTCAGGCCGGGACAGGGGAGTGCCTCCAGATACGCAGTATTTT. The variable domain in full, completed from reference TRBV18 and TRBJ2-3, reads NAGVMQNPRHLVRRRGQEARLRCSPMKGHSHVYWYRQLPEEGLKFMVYLQKENIIDESGMPKERFSAEFPKEGPSILRIQQVVRGDSAAYFCASSGRDRGVPPDTQYFGPGTRLTVL.

Only a few counts were recorded for this clonotype. The junction does not match germline at one end; this may be a read error. The gene calls are TRBV6-2 or TRBV6-3 and TRBJ2-7; 10 positions agree with TRBD1. From germline, CDR1 is MNHEY and CDR2 SVGEGT. The CDR3 has 11 residues. The CDR3 region is CASSYRGQGHF. CDR3 nucleotides: TGTGCCAGCAGTTATAGGGGACAGGGGCACTTC.

The chain combines TRBV24-1 with TRBJ1-2; perhaps TRBD1 as D (5 bases). V gave up 4 bases and J gave up 4 bases, with 12 bases separating them. Looked up from germline, CDR1 is KGHDR and CDR2 is SFDVKD. This CDR3 has 14 residues. This chain's CDR3 is CATSDPDTGYGYTF. The DNA of the CDR3 is TGTGCCACCAGTGACCCTGATACAGGCTATGGCTACACCTTC.

The chain uses TRBV11-2 and TRBJ2-1; the D is unclear. The germline V and J ends were trimmed by 6 bases and 6 bases, with 18 bases remaining between them. The V gene's germline CDR1 is SGHAT and CDR2 FQNNGV. The CDR3 consists of 15 residues. The CDR3 DNA is TGTGCCAGCAGGGTCGGAGAGAAAGTCTTCAATGAGCAGTTCTTC. Protein product: CASRVGEKVFNEQFF. The full variable domain, in which reference TRBV11-2 and TRBJ2-1 provide the parts outside the CDR3, is EAGVAQSPRYKIIEKRQSVAFWCNPISGHATLYWYQQILGQGPKLLIQFQNNGVVDDSQLPKDRFSAERLKGVDSTLKIQPAKLEDSAVYLCASRVGEKVFNEQFFGPGTRLTVL.

This chain uses TRBV29-1 with TRBJ2-7; 7 bases are a match to TRBD2. From germline, CDR1 is SQVTM and CDR2 ANQGSEA. The CDR3 has 14 residues. J lost 1 base, V lost 5 bases, and 8 bases had no gene match. The CDR3 region has the DNA TGCAGCGTTAATGCGGGAGACCTTTCCTACGAGCAGTACTTC. Translation: CSVNAGDLSYEQYF.

This clonotype was found a few times. The rearrangement links TRBV9 to TRBJ2-1; D may match TRBD1 or TRBD2 (5 bases each). This CDR3 is 15 amino acids long. With 3 bases removed from V and 4 bases from J, the gap between germline ends came to 14 bases. Germline values: CDR1 SGDLS, CDR2 YYNGEE. The CDR3 protein is CASSEGPAAYNEQFF. The CDR3 DNA is TGTGCCAGCAGCGAGGGACCCGCCGCTTACAATGAGCAGTTCTTC.

This clonotype was counted a few times. The chain couples TRBV6-2 or TRBV6-3 to TRBJ2-5; TRBD1 matches 7 bases. The length of the CDR3 is 16 residues. Germline V lookup: CDR1 MNHEY, CDR2 SVGEGT. Trimming cost V 8 bases and J 2 bases; bases outside gene matches: 14. The CDR3 region is CASRPSRDSRQETQYF. CDR3 sequence (DNA): TGTGCCAGCCGACCCTCCCGGGACAGCCGACAAGAGACCCAGTACTTC.

This clonotype was counted a few times. This chain joins TRBV20-1 and TRBJ2-1; 12 bases line up with TRBD2. This CDR3 contains 14 residues. Germline values: CDR1 DFQATT, CDR2 SNEGSKA (reference sequence). V lost 4 bases, J lost 8 bases, and 6 bases stayed unmatched. The CDR3 is CSATTTSGSDEQFF. CDR3 nucleotides: TGCAGTGCTACGACGACTAGCGGGAGCGATGAGCAGTTCTTC.

The genes are TRBV12-3 or TRBV12-4 and TRBJ1-2; 9 nucleotides align to TRBD1. CDR3 length: 14 residues. The trim removed 6 bases at V and 5 bases at J, leaving 7 bases unmatched. Here the CDR3 DNA reads TGTGCCAGCAGAGGTACAGGGGGCCAGTATGGCTACACCTTC. Encoded protein: CASRGTGGQYGYTF.

The rearrangement uses TRBV9 and TRBJ2-5; D ambiguous. This CDR3 comprises 15 residues. The germline V gene has CDR1 SGDLS and CDR2 YYNGEE. V lost 0 bases and J 1 base, leaving 10 bases between the germline ends. As DNA, the CDR3 is TGTGCCAGCAGCGTAGAGAGAAGCTTCCAAGAGACCCAGTACTTC. Protein sequence: CASSVERSFQETQYF.

The chain employs TRBV5-5 and TRBJ1-5, with D possibly TRBD1 on 6 matching bases. The CDR3 loop spans 15 amino acids. V was trimmed by 4 bases and J by 7 bases, leaving 18 bases between them. Germline loops: CDR1 SGHKS, CDR2 YYEKEE (reference sequence). CDR3 nucleotides: TGTGCCAGCAGCCCCGGTGGAGGGGGTGGGCAGCCCCAGCATTTT. This translates into CASSPGGGGGQPQHF.

This clonotype occurred a few times. This chain uses TRBV5-4 with TRBJ2-7; 7 bases map to TRBD2. Germline CDR1 SGHNT, CDR2 YYREEE (reference sequence). There are 14 residues in the CDR3. The J segment lost 6 bases and the V segment lost 3 bases, leaving 9 bases of the junction unmatched. CDR3 in DNA: TGTGCCAGCAGCTCGGGACTACCCCCTCTCGAGCAGTACTTC. Translated: CASSSGLPPLEQYF.

This clonotype was observed at least ten times. This sequence joins TRBV24-1 and TRBJ1-2; 9 nucleotides agree with TRBD1. CDR1 KGHDR and CDR2 SFDVKD come from the germline V gene. The length of the CDR3 is 13 residues. Trimming at V came to 7 bases and at J to 13 bases, leaving 12 bases not matched to a gene. The chain's CDR3 is CATRDGQGTAVTF. CDR3 nucleotide sequence: TGTGCCACCAGGGATGGACAGGGGACCGCGGTCACCTTC.

This clonotype was picked up a small number of times. The CDR3 nucleotides read TGTGCCAGCAGTTTTGGGACTTTGGGTGAGCAGTACTTC. Amino acids: CASSFGTLGEQYF. J is TRBJ2-7 and V is TRBV12-3 or TRBV12-4, with TRBD2 as a possible D gene (6 bases). This CDR3 region has 13 residues. V lost 3 bases and J lost 7, with 13 bases in between.

This clonotype was found a few times. This chain connects TRBV6-5 to TRBJ2-2; 13 nucleotides align to TRBD2. The CDR3 totals 15 residues. From germline, CDR1 is MNHEY and CDR2 SVGAGI. V shed 4 bases, J shed 6 bases, and the junction held 2 bases outside the gene matches. CDR3 region: CASSLGTSGAGELFF. CDR3 coding DNA: TGTGCCAGCAGTTTAGGGACTAGCGGGGCCGGGGAGCTGTTTTTT.

This clonotype was picked up a small number of times. The V gene is TRBV7-9, the J gene TRBJ2-5; no reliable D call. Trimming took 3 bases from V and 1 from J, leaving 9 bases between them. This CDR3 region has 14 residues. Germline lookup yields CDR1 SEHNR and CDR2 FQNEAQ (reference sequence). Here the CDR3 reads CASSFSGSQETQYF. The CDR3 DNA follows: TGTGCCAGCAGCTTTAGTGGCAGCCAAGAGACCCAGTACTTC.

The rearrangement uses TRBV2 and TRBJ2-7; TRBD1 matches 7 bases. Germline V gene lookup returns CDR1 SNHLY and CDR2 FYNNEI. The V segment lost 4 bases and the J segment 0 bases; nucleotides outside the gene matches: 6. The CDR3 totals 15 residues. DNA for the CDR3: TGTGCCAGCAGTGCTACAGGGGCTTCCTCCTACGAGCAGTACTTC. Encoded protein: CASSATGASSYEQYF.

CDR3 sequence reads: CASSATPNREGEHGYTF. CDR3 in DNA: TGCGCCAGCAGCGCTACGCCCAACAGGGAAGGGGAACACGGCTACACCTTC. The chain couples TRBV5-1 to TRBJ1-2; a weak D match, TRBD1 (6 bases). The CDR3 contains 17 residues. Trimming stripped 4 bases from V and 8 bases from J, with 27 bases between. The germline V gene has CDR1 SGHRS and CDR2 YFSETQ. The whole variable domain, filled in from reference TRBV5-1 and TRBJ1-2, reads KAGVTQTPRYLIKTRGQQVTLSCSPISGHRSVSWYQQTPGQGLQFLFEYFSETQRNKGNFPGRFSGRQFSNSRSEMNVSTLELGDSALYLCASSATPNREGEHGYTFGSGTRLTVV.

The chain is built from TRBV7-3 and TRBJ1-1, with D uncertain. V dropped 0 bases and J dropped 4 bases, with 9 bases sitting between them. CDR3 length equals 14 residues. In germline, CDR1 is SGHTA, CDR2 FQGTGA. The CDR3 spells CASSLTLGATEAFF. Written as DNA, the CDR3 is TGTGCCAGCAGCTTAACGTTGGGCGCCACTGAAGCTTTCTTT.

This clonotype was seen a handful of times. The rearrangement joins TRBV28 to TRBJ2-3; D is unresolved. V lost 2 bases and J lost 1, with 16 bases in between. CDR1 and CDR2 (germline): MDHEN, SYDVKM. The CDR3 runs to 17 residues. CDR3 nucleotides: TGTGCCAGCAGTTTAAGGGAACCCTATTCCCGCACAGATACGCAGTATTTT. It codes for CASSLREPYSRTDTQYF.